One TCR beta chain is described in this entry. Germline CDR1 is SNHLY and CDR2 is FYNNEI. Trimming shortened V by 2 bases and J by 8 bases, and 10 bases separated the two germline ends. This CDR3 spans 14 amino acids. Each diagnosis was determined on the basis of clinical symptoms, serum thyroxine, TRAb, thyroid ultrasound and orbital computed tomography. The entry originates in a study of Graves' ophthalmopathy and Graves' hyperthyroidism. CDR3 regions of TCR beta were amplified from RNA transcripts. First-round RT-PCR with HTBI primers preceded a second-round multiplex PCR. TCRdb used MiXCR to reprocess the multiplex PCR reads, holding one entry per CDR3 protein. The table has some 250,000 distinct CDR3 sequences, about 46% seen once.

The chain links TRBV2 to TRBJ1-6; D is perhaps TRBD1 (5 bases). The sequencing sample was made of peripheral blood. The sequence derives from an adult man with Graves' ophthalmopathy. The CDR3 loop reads CASSELDTDSPLHF. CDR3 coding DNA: TGTGCCAGCAGTGAACTGGACACCGATTCACCCCTCCACTTT. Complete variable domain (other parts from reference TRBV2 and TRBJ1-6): EPEVTQTPSHQVTQMGQEVILRCVPISNHLYFYWYRQILGQKVEFLVSFYNNEISEKSEIFDDQFSVERPDGSNFTLKIRSTKLEDSAMYFCASSELDTDSPLHFGNGTRLTVT.